One and the same sample provided the 20 T cell receptor beta chains below, sequenced in a study of beta chain features in type 1 diabetes. Expressed TCRB transcripts got sequenced, as all isolated RNA was reverse transcribed. Sequenced by immunoSEQ multiplex PCR; TCRdb stores in-frame clones only, minus some. The table lists about 900,000 clones, 15% to 20% of them singletons. Sequencing was done on a sample of naive CD4+ T cells from blood. The receptors derive from a woman aged 18-30 years in good health.

The chain carries TRBV7-9 and TRBJ2-1; possibly TRBD1 for D (6 bases). The CDR3 is 16 amino acids. The germline gives CDR1 SEHNR, CDR2 FQNEAQ (reference sequence). The V end was cut by 5 bases, the J end by 3 bases, with 17 bases between. The DNA of the CDR3 is TGTGCCAGCAGCCCCAGGGGACCCGCTAACTACAATGAGCAGTTCTTC. Residues: CASSPRGPANYNEQFF. The whole variable domain, remainder taken from reference TRBV7-9 and TRBJ2-1, is DTGVSQNPRHKITKRGQNVTFRCDPISEHNRLYWYRQTLGQGPEFLTYFQNEAQLEKSRLLSDRFSAERPKGSFSTLEIQRTEQGDSAMYLCASSPRGPANYNEQFFGPGTRLTVL.

The V and J genes are TRBV15 and TRBJ2-7, with a weak D call TRBD2 (5 bases). This CDR3 contains 13 residues. Germline CDR1 and CDR2: LNHNV and YYDKDF (reference sequence). V lost 1 base and J lost 2, with 6 bases in between. In DNA form, the CDR3 reads TGTGCCACCAGCAGAGCTAGCACCTACGAGCAGTACTTC. This encodes CATSRASTYEQYF.

This sequence joins TRBV10-3 and TRBJ1-4, with D perhaps matching TRBD1 (5 bases). Trimming pared 4 bases from V and 7 bases from J, leaving 16 bases between. Germline V CDR1 and CDR2: ENHRY, SYGVKD. This CDR3 has 15 residues. The CDR3 DNA sequence: TGTGCCATCAGTGTACAGCAGGGAGCGGGTGAAAAACTGTTTTTT. Its translation is CAISVQQGAGEKLFF.

This chain connects TRBV11-2 to TRBJ2-7; D not resolved. CDR3 size: 14 residues. Germline V gene lookup returns CDR1 SGHAT and CDR2 FQNNGV. The V and J ends lost 0 bases and 3 bases respectively, with 9 bases between them. The DNA for the CDR3 is TGTGCCAGCAGCTTAGACTCAGCCTTCTACGAGCAGTACTTC. Translation: CASSLDSAFYEQYF.

This clone was recorded a few times. This sequence joins TRBV29-1 and TRBJ2-1; 11 nucleotides agree with TRBD2. Germline V lookup: CDR1 SQVTM, CDR2 ANQGSEA. The CDR3 spans 14 residues. V lost 3 bases and J lost 4; bases outside the gene matches: 2. The CDR3 region has the DNA TGCAGCGTTGAGCGACTAGCGGGATACAATGAGCAGTTCTTC. Its protein product is CSVERLAGYNEQFF.

This clone was counted once. This rearrangement joins TRBV15 to TRBJ2-4, with D possibly TRBD2 on 6 matching bases. CDR1 is LNHNV and CDR2 is YYDKDF in the germline V gene (reference sequence). The CDR3 contains 17 residues. The germline V and J ends were trimmed by 1 base and 0 bases, with 13 bases remaining between them. The CDR3 nucleotides are TGTGCCACCAGCAGAGGCGCGGGGACGCTAGCCAAAAACATTCAGTACTTC. Protein sequence: CATSRGAGTLAKNIQYF.

This clone showed up just a few times. Distinct nucleotide sequences in the sample also encode this CDR3. V usage is TRBV6-6 and J usage is TRBJ2-7; unclear D gene. From germline, CDR1 is MNHNY and CDR2 SVGAGI (reference sequence). The CDR3 totals 12 residues. Trimming removed 0 bases from V and 4 bases from J, with 4 bases in between. The CDR3 coding sequence is TGTGCCAGCAGTTACTCGGAGTACGAGCAGTACTTC. This gives the protein CASSYSEYEQYF.

This clone was seen more than once but under ten times. The chain joins TRBV4-2 to TRBJ2-3; 12 bases are shared with TRBD2. The ends lost 3 bases at V and 2 bases at J; junction bases unmatched: 3. The CDR3 is 16 residues long. The germline V gene has CDR1 LGHNA and CDR2 YNFKEQ. The CDR3 sequence is CASSHGLAGNTDTQYF. CDR3 nucleotide sequence: TGTGCCAGCAGCCACGGACTAGCGGGAAACACAGATACGCAGTATTTT.

This chain connects TRBV21-1 to TRBJ2-7; the D call TRBD2 from the table was never checked on the DNA. TRBV21-1 is labeled a pseudogene. There are 17 residues in the CDR3. The CDR3 nucleotides read TGTGCCAGCAGATATACTACAGCGGAGAAAGGAACCTACGAGCAGTACTTC. It encodes CASRYTTAEKGTYEQYF.

The chain joins TRBV19 to TRBJ2-4; D call uncertain. Trimming pared 3 bases from V and 1 base from J, leaving 4 bases between. This CDR3 has 13 amino acids. Germline CDR1 LNHDA, CDR2 SQIVND (reference sequence). The CDR3 sequence is CASSMGAKNIQYF. CDR3 DNA: TGTGCCAGTAGTATGGGGGCCAAAAACATTCAGTACTTC.

This clone occurred once. V and J are TRBV20-1 and TRBJ2-7; unclear D gene. Germline loops: CDR1 DFQATT, CDR2 SNEGSKA (reference sequence). The CDR3 length is 11 residues. Trimming removed 6 bases from V and 5 bases from J, with 11 bases in between. The CDR3 bases are TGCAGTGCCGGACCCCAACACGAGCAGTACTTC. This encodes CSAGPQHEQYF.

This clone has more than one count but fewer than ten. Other DNA sequences in this sample translate to the same CDR3. The V call is TRBV19, the J call TRBJ2-2, with D unresolved. V was clipped by 6 bases and J by 1 base, with 6 bases between them. Germline V gene sequence: CDR1 LNHDA, CDR2 SQIVND (reference sequence). CDR3 length: 13 amino acids. The CDR3: CASSTQNTGELFF. The CDR3, as DNA: TGTGCCAGTAGCACACAGAACACCGGGGAGCTGTTTTTT.

This clone was recorded a few times. The chain couples TRBV2 to TRBJ2-2, with TRBD1 as a possible D gene (6 bases). Germline V gene sequence: CDR1 SNHLY, CDR2 FYNNEI. This CDR3 has 15 amino acids. The V end lost 3 bases, the J end lost 2 bases, and 10 bases lay between the germline ends. CDR3 region: CASSDTGTNTGELFF. DNA for the CDR3: TGTGCCAGCAGTGATACCGGGACAAACACCGGGGAGCTGTTTTTT.

The V gene is TRBV28, the J gene TRBJ1-2, with 7 bases matching TRBD1. The CDR3 length is 12 residues. V shed 5 bases and J 6 bases; nucleotides not matched to a gene: 3. Germline V gene lookup returns CDR1 MDHEN and CDR2 SYDVKM. CDR3 protein: CASSTGVDGYTF. The CDR3 coding sequence is TGTGCCAGCAGTACAGGGGTGGATGGCTACACCTTC.

The chain recombines TRBV18 with TRBJ2-4; 7 positions match TRBD2. There are 13 residues in the CDR3. Germline values: CDR1 KGHSH, CDR2 LQKENI. Trimming cost V 6 bases and J 6 bases; bases outside gene matches: 5. This CDR3 is CASSKRDGNIQYF. The CDR3 nucleotides are TGTGCCAGCTCCAAGCGGGATGGAAACATTCAGTACTTC. Filled out from reference TRBV18 and TRBJ2-4, the complete variable domain reads NAGVMQNPRHLVRRRGQEARLRCSPMKGHSHVYWYRQLPEEGLKFMVYLQKENIIDESGMPKERFSAEFPKEGPSILRIQQVVRGDSAAYFCASSKRDGNIQYFGAGTRLSVL.

There are a few counts of this clone. The V gene is TRBV7-2, the J gene TRBJ2-3; no clear D gene. Germline lookup yields CDR1 SGHTA and CDR2 FQGNSA. Trimming cost V 5 bases and J 4 bases, with 13 bases left between them. The CDR3 runs to 14 residues. CDR3: CASSPDFASDTQYF. The CDR3 nucleotides read TGTGCCAGCAGCCCCGATTTTGCTTCAGATACGCAGTATTTT.

This chain joins TRBV4-2 and TRBJ2-5, with D perhaps matching TRBD1 (6 bases). This CDR3 has 15 residues. Germline V CDR1 and CDR2: LGHNA, YNFKEQ. V shed 0 bases and J shed 1 base, with 9 bases lying between them. The CDR3 nucleotides are TGTGCCAGCAGCCAAGATAAACAGGGCCAAGAGACCCAGTACTTC. Translation: CASSQDKQGQETQYF.

Only a few counts were recorded for this clone. This chain links TRBV7-2 with TRBJ1-1; TRBD1 aligns across 9 bases. The CDR3 is 18 residues long. Germline trimming cut 3 bases from V and 0 bases from J; bases unmatched to any gene: 11. Germline V gene data show CDR1 as SGHTA and CDR2 as FQGNSA. In nucleotides, the CDR3 is TGTGCCAGCAGCTTGGGGGGACAGGGTTTACGTCTGAACACTGAAGCTTTCTTT. Translated: CASSLGGQGLRLNTEAFF.

This clone appeared a few times. This specimen includes other DNA sequences encoding the same CDR3. V gene TRBV20-1 combines with J gene TRBJ1-4, with unresolved D. The germline V gene has CDR1 DFQATT and CDR2 SNEGSKA (reference sequence). The CDR3 covers 11 residues. The V end was cut by 1 base, the J end by 7 bases, with 4 bases between. CDR3 in DNA: TGCAGTGCTAGAGTAGGTGAAAAACTGTTTTTT. It translates to CSARVGEKLFF.

This clone appeared a few times. Other nucleotide sequences in the sample specify the same CDR3. This chain connects TRBV18 to TRBJ2-5; D ambiguous. V was pared by 6 bases and J by 0 bases, with 5 bases between. In germline, CDR1 is KGHSH, CDR2 LQKENI. The CDR3 contains 12 residues. DNA for the CDR3: TGTGCCAGCTCGTCCTACCAAGAGACCCAGTACTTC. Translated: CASSSYQETQYF.